This T cell receptor (beta chain) came from a study of PD-L1 blockade in urothelial cancer. The germline gives CDR1 SGDLS, CDR2 YYNGEE. V dropped 3 bases and J dropped 0; count of bases not matched to a gene: 8. CDR3 length: 17 amino acids. TCRdb's table, derived via immunoSEQ multiplex PCR, lists solely in-frame clones and lacks some. The sample yields 71,000 or so clones, roughly nine tenths seen once. The sample was PBMCs, taken around atezolizumab (anti-PD-L1) treatment. The chain uses TRBV9 and TRBJ1-4; TRBD1 matches at 7 bases. The clonotype comes from a man aged 55 to 70 with urothelial cancer. CDR3 amino acids: CASSDIQGTATNEKLFF. The CDR3 coding sequence is TGTGCCAGCAGCGATATACAGGGGACTGCAACTAATGAAAAACTGTTTTTT.